The sequence of this T cell receptor beta chain was determined in a study of shared clonotypes between healthy human individuals (dated by TCRdb to 2018 to 2020). For context, the study as a whole: The cohort comprised two women and three men aged 18 to 49 years. To estimate repertoire size and how much clonotype sharing occurs between individuals, the study deeply sequenced the blood TCR repertoires of several healthy adults. For each donor, CD4 naive and CD4 memory were each given three plates, CD8 naive was given two plates, and CD8 memory was given one plate. To increase sequencing depth and limit assay-specific biases, TCR repertoire library preparation and sequencing were carried out by different laboratories using diverse techniques. Per donor, leukapheresis produced somewhere between about 0.8 and 9 billion PBMCs. Overall study outcomes, separate from this receptor: Even with the large sequencing depth, rarefaction of the sorted-subset datasets indicated that sequencing was incomplete. Because the study included a small number of donors, the genetic and exposure-history diversity represented was limited. Higher generation probabilities were observed for clonotypes shared by all four sorted-subset donors than for non-shared clonotypes. Across several donors, roughly 5.1% of naive CD4, approximately 3.6% of naive CD8, about 2.3% of memory CD4, and around 0.4% of memory CD8 clonotypes were shared. Naive subsets generally had larger estimated clonotype richness than memory subsets did. Pairwise subsampling indicated that sequencing depth was expected to affect the degree of clonotype sharing among donors. Sampling was restricted to blood, and TCR repertoires in tissue are likely to differ from TCR repertoires in blood.

Donors were healthy HIV-negative adults with no recently reported acute infections or vaccinations. Every donor was a Caucasian adult living in Nashville, Tennessee, USA. CD4+ T cells were enriched by magnetic negative selection, after which naive cells were positively selected on CD45RA and the negative fraction was taken as the memory subset. Blood was obtained by leukapheresis, after which PBMCs were separated by Ficoll-Histopaque density gradient centrifugation and cryopreserved in liquid nitrogen vapor phase. Purity and quantity of every magnetically sorted T cell population were checked by analytical flow cytometry. Genomic DNA was isolated from every sorted fraction and measured by UV absorbance on a Nanodrop 2000c. Points on this clone: What antigen it recognizes has not been identified. No base-level quality is on record; no much larger clone is a single base apart.

TCR CDR3 regions were amplified from genomic DNA by multiplex PCR using the deep immunoSEQ assay. Extracted genomic DNA from each cell subset was distributed evenly across all wells of several immunoSEQ 96-well plates, and each plate was treated as a replicate. For sorted subsets, approximately 210 ng of genomic DNA, equivalent to 30,000 or so T cell genomes, went into each replicate PCR. Purified libraries were measured with a Qubit 3.0 fluorometer, size-checked on a Bioanalyzer 2100, and measured again with the KAPA Library Quantification kit. A separate single-read 150-cycle Illumina NextSeq 550 flow cell was used to sequence each immunoSEQ 96-well plate. Regarding the original processing steps: The immunoSEQ output contained only junctional sequences without quality scores, so filtering could not match that applied to full-length reads. Sequences were annotated with PyIR, a Python wrapper for IgBLAST v1.9, and V/J genes and CDR3 were assigned using IMGT germline references. Reads with weak V/J assignments (E-value above 1e-6), missing CDR3, stop codons, out-of-frame junctions, or ambiguous translated residues were removed. A V3J clonotype was defined by an identical inferred V gene, J gene, and CDR3 amino acid sequence. Percentage overlap between repertoires was computed as shared unique clonotypes divided by the size of the smaller repertoire. Three approaches were used to assess repertoire richness: RTK rarefaction, the Chao1 estimator, and Recon v2.1 estimates of unobserved clonotypes. Generation probabilities for all TCRbeta clonotypes obtained by the gDNA method from several donors were computed using OLGA. This is the immuneACCESS table as TCRdb keeps it, with only in-frame sequences that have V and J called. A part of the clones is gone; compared with another copy, unresolved V genes explain less than half, and the rest is unexplained. V and J calls and clone size follow that table, whereas D and trimming were derived from the DNA. The sample table contains 180,000 or so clones; only one count was recorded for about 93% of them. Around 0.072% of the sample belongs to the ten largest clones.

The junction shows trimming of 4 bases on V and 7 bases on J, plus 18 bases between the germline ends. Counted from cysteine to phenylalanine, this CDR3 has 14 amino acids. The CDR3 DNA has 42 bases and is translated from base 1. The germline V gene (reference sequence) yields GTSNPN for CDR1 and SVGIG for CDR2. The chain is encoded by TRBV30 joined to TRBJ2-3; a tentative D call is TRBD1 (6 bases match). Sequenced material: naive CD4+ T cells sorted from blood. Interpreted using the paper, the cell subset or site label stands for: CD45RA+ positively selected. This clonotype was sampled from a woman aged 25 to 45 in good health. The DNA sequence is as follows: TGTGCCTGGATTGTGCAGGGACACAGGTATACGCAGTATTTT. This encodes CAWIVQGHRYTQYF.